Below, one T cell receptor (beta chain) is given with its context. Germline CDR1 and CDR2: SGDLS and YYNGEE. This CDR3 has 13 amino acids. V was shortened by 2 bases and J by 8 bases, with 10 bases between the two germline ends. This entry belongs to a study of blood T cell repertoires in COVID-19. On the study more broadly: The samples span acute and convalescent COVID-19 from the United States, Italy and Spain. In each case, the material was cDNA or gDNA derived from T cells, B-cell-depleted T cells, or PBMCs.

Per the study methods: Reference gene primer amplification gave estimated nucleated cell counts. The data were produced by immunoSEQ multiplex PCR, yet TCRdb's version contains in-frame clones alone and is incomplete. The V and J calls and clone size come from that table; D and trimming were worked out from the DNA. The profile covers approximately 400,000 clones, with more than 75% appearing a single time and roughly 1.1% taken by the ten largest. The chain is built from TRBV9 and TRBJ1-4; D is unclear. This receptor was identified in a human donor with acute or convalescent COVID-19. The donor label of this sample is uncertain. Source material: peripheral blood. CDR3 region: CASSVRPGEKLFF. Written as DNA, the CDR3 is TGTGCCAGCAGCGTCCGTCCGGGAGAAAAACTGTTTTTT.